The rows below give T cell receptor beta chains drawn from one sample of a study of blood T cell repertoires in COVID-19. Assay: immunoSEQ multiplex PCR; the TCRdb copy retains only in-frame clones and omits some. Of approximately 200,000 clones in the sample, 81% are singletons; the top ten hold about an eighth. Sequencing was done on a sample of peripheral blood. Receptor source: a woman of 80 years or more with COVID-19, enrolled during active disease. CDR3s include the opening cysteine and the closing phenylalanine or tryptophan. The order of the fields is J gene, V gene, CDR3 protein.

J: TRBJ1-1; V: TRBV7-2; CDR3: CASSLARRGEAFF
J: TRBJ1-3; V: TRBV7-9; CDR3: CASSYRERGNTIYF
J: TRBJ1-5; V: TRBV27; CDR3: CASSLTGFNQPQHF
J: TRBJ2-4; V: TRBV3-1/TRBV3-2; CDR3: CASSTHAGAGAKNIQYF
J: TRBJ2-3; V: TRBV28; CDR3: CASSFMRGTVLGTDTQYF
J: TRBJ2-7; V: TRBV4-1; CDR3: CASSQKASGGQTSYEQYF
J: TRBJ1-2; V: TRBV5-6; CDR3: CASSLPLEGLYGYTF
J: TRBJ2-1; V: TRBV28; CDR3: CASSKTSGSNEQFF
J: TRBJ2-7; V: TRBV6-6; CDR3: CASSSPGQGHLEQYF
J: TRBJ2-1; V: TRBV5-6; CDR3: CASSRPLAGGYNEQFF
J: TRBJ2-1; V: TRBV19; CDR3: CASSDWTYNEQFF
J: TRBJ1-1; V: TRBV18; CDR3: CASSPTLLGPVSEAFF
J: TRBJ1-2; V: TRBV29-1; CDR3: CSVEGWTGMKLRNYGYTF
J: TRBJ2-7; V: TRBV19; CDR3: CASSIGRGFDEQYF
J: TRBJ1-5; V: TRBV24-1; CDR3: CATSDPGDINQPQHF
J: TRBJ1-3; V: TRBV7-2; CDR3: CASRLNPSGNTIYF
J: TRBJ2-3; V: TRBV7-3; CDR3: CASSSPSGTHTDTQYF
J: TRBJ1-2; V: TRBV6-5; CDR3: CASSYSGQGGGYTF
J: TRBJ1-1; V: TRBV5-6; CDR3: CASSLGLTGANTEAFF
J: TRBJ2-7; V: TRBV3-1/TRBV3-2; CDR3: CASSQGLSGLGEQYF
J: TRBJ2-5; V: TRBV10-2; CDR3: CASRMTGLQETQYF
J: TRBJ2-2; V: TRBV6-5; CDR3: CASTNLNTGELFF
J: TRBJ2-1; V: TRBV29-1; CDR3: CSVEGGGASYNEQFF
J: TRBJ1-2; V: TRBV15; CDR3: CATSSGDNYGYTF
J: TRBJ2-3; V: TRBV18; CDR3: CASSPPVGQGARTDTQYF
J: TRBJ2-7; V: TRBV6-2/TRBV6-3; CDR3: CASSRPGQGLREQYF
J: TRBJ2-5; V: TRBV3-1/TRBV3-2; CDR3: CASSLRALETQYF
J: TRBJ2-2; V: TRBV18; CDR3: CASSHRTVPSGELFF
J: TRBJ1-4; V: TRBV2; CDR3: CASSTGQGAEKLFF
J: TRBJ1-2; V: TRBV7-8; CDR3: CASSPGQPSNYGYTF
J: TRBJ2-7; V: TRBV21-1; CDR3: CASSKAHVCGAGQSYEQYF
J: TRBJ2-1; V: TRBV18; CDR3: CASSPGEGRSSYNEQFF
J: TRBJ1-5; V: TRBV19; CDR3: CASSWQINSNQPQHF
J: TRBJ1-2; V: TRBV5-6; CDR3: CASSPGTGNYGYTF
J: TRBJ2-1; V: TRBV7-9; CDR3: CASSFWGQGRNEQFF
J: TRBJ2-7; V: TRBV6-6; CDR3: CASRGLAGGESYEQYF
J: TRBJ2-5; V: TRBV12-3/TRBV12-4; CDR3: CASSWTALETQYF
J: TRBJ1-2; V: TRBV2; CDR3: CASSDRSYGYTF
J: TRBJ2-7; V: TRBV11-2; CDR3: CASSLGDRGEQYF
J: TRBJ2-2; V: TRBV6-5; CDR3: CASKLQGVTGELFF
J: TRBJ2-1; V: TRBV18; CDR3: CASSSSGLYNEQFF
J: TRBJ1-5; V: TRBV7-3; CDR3: CASSVDSNQPQHF
J: TRBJ1-4; V: TRBV29-1; CDR3: CSVATGSTNEKLFF
J: TRBJ2-3; V: TRBV11-2; CDR3: CASSLRGTHTDTQYF
J: TRBJ2-1; V: TRBV6-5; CDR3: CASILAGLYNEQFF
J: TRBJ2-7; V: TRBV5-5; CDR3: CASSRATASSYEQYF
J: TRBJ2-1; V: TRBV9; CDR3: CASSVVAGFYNEQFF
J: TRBJ2-1; V: TRBV19; CDR3: CASSIGGQLRLHYNEQFF
J: TRBJ2-1; V: TRBV19; CDR3: CASSLRFGAGEQFF
J: TRBJ1-4; V: TRBV19; CDR3: CASSITTPAGLFF
J: TRBJ2-3; V: TRBV3-1/TRBV3-2; CDR3: CASSRVSSGALTDTQYF
J: TRBJ2-7; V: TRBV3-1/TRBV3-2; CDR3: CASSREPTSYEQYF
J: TRBJ1-2; V: TRBV27; CDR3: CASSFGGIGYGYTF
J: TRBJ1-1; V: TRBV7-9; CDR3: CASSSAYTEAFF
J: TRBJ1-6; V: TRBV2; CDR3: CASRAVQNSPLHF
J: TRBJ2-5; V: TRBV6-5; CDR3: CASSYGTGSETQYF
J: TRBJ2-6; V: TRBV29-1; CDR3: CSVDSSGANVLTF
J: TRBJ1-5; V: TRBV28; CDR3: CASSAPGQPQPQHF
J: TRBJ1-6; V: TRBV28; CDR3: CASRSSSYNSPLHF
J: TRBJ2-7; V: TRBV6-5; CDR3: CASSPGTSLNEQYF